This TCR beta chain was sequenced for a study of cytomegalovirus exposure and HLA in healthy donors. Here immunoSEQ multiplex PCR was the method, and the copy in TCRdb shows in-frame clones only, minus some. This sample has 160,000 or so clones, with around nine tenths found just once. A few counts support this clone. The donors were in the approximately 120-subject validation cohort, distinct from the roughly 670-subject first cohort. The germline CDR1 and CDR2 sequences are SGHTA and FQGNSA. Between the trimmed V and J ends, which lost 5 bases and 2 bases, there was a span of 9 bases. The CDR3 runs 13 residues.

This chain links TRBV7-2 with TRBJ1-2, with D unresolved. The sample taken for sequencing was PBMCs. The origin of this receptor is a woman aged 25 to 45 in good health and CMV-seronegative. CDR3 region: CASSLSANYGYTF. In DNA form, the CDR3 reads TGTGCCAGCAGCCTGAGTGCGAACTATGGCTACACCTTC.